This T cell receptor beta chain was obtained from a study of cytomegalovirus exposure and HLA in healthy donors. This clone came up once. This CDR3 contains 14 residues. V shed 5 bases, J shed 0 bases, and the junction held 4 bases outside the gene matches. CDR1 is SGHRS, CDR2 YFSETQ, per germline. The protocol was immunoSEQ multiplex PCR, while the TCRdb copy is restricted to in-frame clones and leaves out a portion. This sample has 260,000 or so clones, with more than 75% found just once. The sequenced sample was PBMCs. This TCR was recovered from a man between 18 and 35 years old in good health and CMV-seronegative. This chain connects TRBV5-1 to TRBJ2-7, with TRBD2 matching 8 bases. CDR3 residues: CASSFSGDSYEQYF. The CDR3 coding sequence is TGCGCCAGCAGTTTTAGCGGGGACTCCTACGAGCAGTACTTC.